The entry below describes one T cell receptor beta chain. Its antigen is as yet unknown. This sample is drawn from a study of cytomegalovirus exposure and HLA in healthy donors. CDR1 is KGHSH and CDR2 is LQKENI in the germline V gene. Deletions cut 2 bases from V and 2 bases from J, with 10 bases between. The CDR3 totals 14 residues. The PCR contained 60 Vbeta and 13 Jbeta primers. Using immunoSEQ multiplex PCR, the repertoire was profiled, and TCRdb retains in-frame clones only, with some absent. The sample comprises some 150,000 clones, 82% of which are singletons, and about 3.2% rests with the top ten. Findings of the study overall: In terms of immune exposure information, only CMV serostatus was available.

The chain couples TRBV18 to TRBJ2-7; D remains unclear. The source of this sequence is a man between 18 and 35 years old in good health and CMV-seropositive. Specimen: PBMCs. The CDR3 region is CASSPVVATYEQYF. Written as DNA, the CDR3 is TGTGCCAGCTCACCAGTTGTAGCTACCTACGAGCAGTACTTC.